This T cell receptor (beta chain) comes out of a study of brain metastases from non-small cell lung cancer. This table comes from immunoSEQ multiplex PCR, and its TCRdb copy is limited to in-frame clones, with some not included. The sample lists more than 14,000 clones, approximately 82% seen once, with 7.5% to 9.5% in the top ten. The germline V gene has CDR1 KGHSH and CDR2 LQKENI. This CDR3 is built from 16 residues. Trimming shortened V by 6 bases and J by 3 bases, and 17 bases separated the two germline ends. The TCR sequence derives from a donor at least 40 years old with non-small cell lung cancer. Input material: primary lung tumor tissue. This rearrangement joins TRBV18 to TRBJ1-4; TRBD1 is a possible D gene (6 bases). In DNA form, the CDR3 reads TGTGCCAGCTCTCACAAATCAGGGGAACCTAATGAAAAACTGTTTTTT. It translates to CASSHKSGEPNEKLFF.